Listed below are T cell receptor beta chains from one sample, sequenced in a study of CD8+CD57+ T cells in acquired aplastic anemia. TCRdb redid the calling of the reads with MiXCR, one entry per CDR3 protein. The sample carries fewer than 200,000 distinct CDR3 sequences, under 50% recorded once. The specimen was sorted CD4+, CD8+, or CD8+CD57+ T cells (not recorded which) from PBMCs. The receptors come from a human donor with aplastic anemia. Both conserved end residues are part of each CDR3. A D gene is named only where the DNA matches it firmly. Clone size is not always given. Where it is, it says once, few, many or a class for expanded clones.

J gene: TRBJ1-5; D gene: -; clone size: many; V gene: TRBV14; CDR3 DNA: TGTGCCAGCAGCCTCACGGGAGGTCAGCCCCAGCATTTT; CDR3 protein: CASSLTGGQPQHF
J gene: TRBJ2-7; D gene: -; clone size: -; V gene: TRBV19; CDR3 DNA: TGTGCCAGTACAGGGACGGACCTTCACGAGCAGTACTTC; CDR3 protein: CASTGTDLHEQYF
J gene: TRBJ2-6; D gene: -; clone size: many; V gene: TRBV10-3; CDR3 DNA: TGTGCCACCATCGGGGGGACAGGGGCCAACGTCCTGACTTTC; CDR3 protein: CATIGGTGANVLTF
J gene: TRBJ2-1; D gene: TRBD2; clone size: -; V gene: TRBV25-1; CDR3 DNA: TGTGCCAGCAGTGCTCCCCTAGCGGGAGAGGAAAATGAGCAGTTCTTC; CDR3 protein: CASSAPLAGEENEQFF
J gene: TRBJ1-2; D gene: TRBD1; clone size: -; V gene: TRBV5-1; CDR3 DNA: TGCGCCAGCAGCTTGGCCCGGGACAGACTAAACTATGGCTACACCTTC; CDR3 protein: CASSLARDRLNYGYTF
J gene: TRBJ2-2; D gene: TRBD1; clone size: -; V gene: TRBV3-1; CDR3 DNA: TGTGCCAGCAGCCAAGCCAAGACAGGGGTCACCGGGGAGCTGTTTTTT; CDR3 protein: CASSQAKTGVTGELFF
J gene: TRBJ2-1; D gene: -; clone size: once; V gene: TRBV11-1; CDR3 DNA: TGTGCCAGCAGCTTAGCAGGTCCTGACTACAATGAGCAGTTCTTC; CDR3 protein: CASSLAGPDYNEQFF
J gene: TRBJ1-6; D gene: -; clone size: -; V gene: TRBV25-1; CDR3 DNA: TGTGCCAGCAGTGAATTCGCAGGGGCTGGTTCACCCCTCCACTTT; CDR3 protein: CASSEFAGAGSPLHF
J gene: TRBJ2-7; D gene: TRBD2; clone size: -; V gene: TRBV9; CDR3 DNA: TGTGCCAGCAGCACGGGACTAGCGGGAACCTACGAGCAGTACTTC; CDR3 protein: CASSTGLAGTYEQYF
J gene: TRBJ2-7; D gene: -; clone size: few; V gene: TRBV7-6; CDR3 DNA: TGTGCCAGCAGCTTAATAGGCTACGAGCAGTACTTC; CDR3 protein: CASSLIGYEQYF
J gene: TRBJ2-3; D gene: -; clone size: -; V gene: TRBV10-3; CDR3 DNA: TGTGCCATCAGTGGGAGGGGGGGCACCAGCACAGATACGCAGTATTTT; CDR3 protein: CAISGRGGTSTDTQYF
J gene: TRBJ2-3; D gene: TRBD1; clone size: -; V gene: TRBV2; CDR3 DNA: TGTGCCAGCAGCTCCACAGGGGGCACAGATACGCAGTATTTT; CDR3 protein: CASSSTGGTDTQYF
J gene: TRBJ2-7; D gene: -; clone size: few; V gene: TRBV15; CDR3 DNA: TGTGCCACCAGCAAGTCGCGGCTAGACTACGAGCAGTACTTC; CDR3 protein: CATSKSRLDYEQYF
J gene: TRBJ1-1; D gene: -; clone size: many; V gene: TRBV10-3; CDR3 DNA: TGTGCCATCAGGGGCTTGGACCCCATGAACACTGAAGCTTTCTTT; CDR3 protein: CAIRGLDPMNTEAFF
J gene: TRBJ1-6; D gene: -; clone size: many; V gene: TRBV12-3/TRBV12-4; CDR3 DNA: TGTGCCAGCAGTTTAGCCAGGAGCCAAGTAAATTCACCCCTCCACTTT; CDR3 protein: CASSLARSQVNSPLHF
J gene: TRBJ2-5; D gene: -; clone size: -; V gene: TRBV7-9; CDR3 DNA: TGTGCCAGCAGCTTACAGGAAATCACGGTGGTGGAGACCCAGTACTTC; CDR3 protein: CASSLQEITVVETQYF
J gene: TRBJ2-1; D gene: -; clone size: -; V gene: TRBV27; CDR3 DNA: TGTGCCAGCAGTTTATTCCGGACTTCCTACAATGAGCAGTTCTTC; CDR3 protein: CASSLFRTSYNEQFF
J gene: TRBJ2-1; D gene: -; clone size: many; V gene: TRBV11-3; CDR3 DNA: TGTGCCAGCAGCCCGGACAACTACAATGAGCAGTTCTTC; CDR3 protein: CASSPDNYNEQFF
J gene: TRBJ2-3; D gene: -; clone size: once; V gene: TRBV20-1; CDR3 DNA: TGCAGTGCTAGAGATCATGGAGAGGGCACAGATACGCAGTATTTT; CDR3 protein: CSARDHGEGTDTQYF
J gene: TRBJ2-7; D gene: TRBD1; clone size: many; V gene: TRBV10-3; CDR3 DNA: TGTGCCATCAGTGAGTCCGGACAGGGCGTCGGCGAGCAGTACTTC; CDR3 protein: CAISESGQGVGEQYF
J gene: TRBJ1-5; D gene: -; clone size: -; V gene: TRBV7-6; CDR3 DNA: TGTGCCAGCAGCGGTTCCGGGGGCAATCAGCCCCAGCATTTT; CDR3 protein: CASSGSGGNQPQHF
J gene: TRBJ2-3; D gene: -; clone size: many; V gene: TRBV7-3; CDR3 DNA: TGTGCCAGCAGCTTAGCCTCAGATACGCAGTATTTT; CDR3 protein: CASSLASDTQYF
J gene: TRBJ2-5; D gene: -; clone size: many; V gene: TRBV12-3/TRBV12-4; CDR3 DNA: TGTGCCAGCAGTTTACGGTCCTTAATCCAGTACTTC; CDR3 protein: CASSLRSLIQYF
J gene: TRBJ1-5; D gene: -; clone size: -; V gene: TRBV12-3/TRBV12-4; CDR3 DNA: TGTGCCAGCAGTTTAGGGACCCCACAGCCCCAGCATTTT; CDR3 protein: CASSLGTPQPQHF
J gene: TRBJ1-6; D gene: TRBD1; clone size: -; V gene: TRBV27; CDR3 DNA: TGTGCCAGCAGTTTTTATGGACAGGGGATCCGTAATTCACCCCTCCACTTT; CDR3 protein: CASSFYGQGIRNSPLHF
J gene: TRBJ1-6; D gene: -; clone size: -; V gene: TRBV6-1; CDR3 DNA: TGTGCCAGCAGTCCGAACGGGGGGCGTAATTCACCCCTCCACTTT; CDR3 protein: CASSPNGGRNSPLHF
J gene: TRBJ1-2; D gene: -; clone size: -; V gene: TRBV7-9; CDR3 DNA: TGTGCCAGCAGCCAAGATGGGGCGGGGTGGGGCTACACCTTC; CDR3 protein: CASSQDGAGWGYTF
J gene: TRBJ2-5; D gene: -; clone size: -; V gene: TRBV7-4; CDR3 DNA: TGTGCCAGCAGCTCGTTTGGGGGGGCTAGGGAGACCCAGTACTTC; CDR3 protein: CASSSFGGARETQYF
J gene: TRBJ1-2; D gene: -; clone size: -; V gene: TRBV10-3; CDR3 DNA: TGTGCCATCAACGGCCCTAGTAATCTCCCGTCTGGCTATGGCTACACCTTC; CDR3 protein: CAINGPSNLPSGYGYTF
J gene: TRBJ1-2; D gene: -; clone size: -; V gene: TRBV7-2; CDR3 DNA: TGTGCCAGCAGCTTAGAGGCTAGGGCAAATGGCTACACCTTC; CDR3 protein: CASSLEARANGYTF
J gene: TRBJ1-2; D gene: TRBD1; clone size: few; V gene: TRBV5-6; CDR3 DNA: TGTGCCAGCAGCCCCCCCGAGACAGGGAAAGGCTACACCTTC; CDR3 protein: CASSPPETGKGYTF
J gene: TRBJ2-6; D gene: TRBD1; clone size: few; V gene: TRBV15; CDR3 DNA: TGTGCCACCAGCAGAGGAGGCACAGGGGACGGGGCCAACGTCCTGACTTTC; CDR3 protein: CATSRGGTGDGANVLTF
J gene: TRBJ2-3; D gene: -; clone size: -; V gene: TRBV7-9; CDR3 DNA: TGTGCCAGCAGCCAGGTCGGGTCGACGCAGTATTTT; CDR3 protein: CASSQVGSTQYF
J gene: TRBJ1-2; D gene: -; clone size: many; V gene: TRBV24-1; CDR3 DNA: TGTGCCACCAGTGATCTACAGGCGGGCTACACCTTC; CDR3 protein: CATSDLQAGYTF
J gene: TRBJ1-1; D gene: -; clone size: few; V gene: TRBV30; CDR3 DNA: TGTGCCTGGAGTAGGGGGGGCAGGACTGAAGCTTTCTTT; CDR3 protein: CAWSRGGRTEAFF
J gene: TRBJ2-1; D gene: -; clone size: -; V gene: TRBV10-2; CDR3 DNA: TGCGCCAGCAGTGGGGGGGCTACCTACAATGAGCAGTTCTTC; CDR3 protein: CASSGGATYNEQFF
J gene: TRBJ1-2; D gene: TRBD1; clone size: many; V gene: TRBV9; CDR3 DNA: TGTGCCAGCAGCTATTCCTACAGGGGGCGCTTGAGCGGTGGCTACACCTTC; CDR3 protein: CASSYSYRGRLSGGYTF
J gene: TRBJ1-3; D gene: -; clone size: few; V gene: TRBV3-1; CDR3 DNA: TGTGCCAGCAGCCAAAGTACAGGGACGTATACGACCATATATTTT; CDR3 protein: CASSQSTGTYTTIYF
J gene: TRBJ1-2; D gene: TRBD1; clone size: many; V gene: TRBV5-1; CDR3 DNA: TGCGCCAGCAGCTTGTACAGGGGGTTAGACTATGGCTACACCTTC; CDR3 protein: CASSLYRGLDYGYTF
J gene: TRBJ2-4; D gene: -; clone size: many; V gene: TRBV29-1; CDR3 DNA: TGCAGCGTTGAGGGGGGGGCGGAAGGGGCCAAAAACATTCAGTACTTC; CDR3 protein: CSVEGGAEGAKNIQYF
J gene: TRBJ2-3; D gene: -; clone size: -; V gene: TRBV19; CDR3 DNA: TGTGCCAGTAGTAACACGGGGTATGGAACTAGCACAGATACGCAGTATTTT; CDR3 protein: CASSNTGYGTSTDTQYF
J gene: TRBJ2-7; D gene: TRBD1; clone size: many; V gene: TRBV5-1; CDR3 DNA: TGCGCCAGCAGCGAAGGACAGGGTAACGAGCAGTACTTC; CDR3 protein: CASSEGQGNEQYF
J gene: TRBJ2-1; D gene: TRBD2; clone size: -; V gene: TRBV20-1; CDR3 DNA: TGCAGTGCTAACCCCGGGACTAACGCCAACAGTGAGCAGTTCTTC; CDR3 protein: CSANPGTNANSEQFF
J gene: TRBJ1-2; D gene: -; clone size: -; V gene: TRBV7-8; CDR3 DNA: TGTGCCAGCAGCTTTGGGGGCGATGGCTACACCTTC; CDR3 protein: CASSFGGDGYTF